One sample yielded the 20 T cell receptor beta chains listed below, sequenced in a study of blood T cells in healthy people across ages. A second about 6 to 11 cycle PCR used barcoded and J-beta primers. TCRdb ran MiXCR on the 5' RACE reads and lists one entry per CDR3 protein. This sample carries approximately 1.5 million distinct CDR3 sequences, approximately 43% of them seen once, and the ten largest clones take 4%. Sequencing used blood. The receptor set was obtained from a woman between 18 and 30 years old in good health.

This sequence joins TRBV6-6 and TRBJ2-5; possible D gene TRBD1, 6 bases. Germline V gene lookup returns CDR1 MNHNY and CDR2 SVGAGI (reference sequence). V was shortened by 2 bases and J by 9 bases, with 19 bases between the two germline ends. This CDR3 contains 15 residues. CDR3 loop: CASSYPNREKEAQYF. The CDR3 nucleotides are TGTGCCAGCAGTTACCCCAACAGGGAGAAGGAGGCCCAGTACTTC.

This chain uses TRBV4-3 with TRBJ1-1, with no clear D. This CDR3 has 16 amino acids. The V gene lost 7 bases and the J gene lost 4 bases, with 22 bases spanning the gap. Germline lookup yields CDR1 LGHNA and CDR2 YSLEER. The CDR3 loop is CASTFLGRPYRTEAFF. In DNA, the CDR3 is TGCGCCAGCACCTTTCTGGGCAGGCCGTATCGCACTGAAGCTTTCTTT.

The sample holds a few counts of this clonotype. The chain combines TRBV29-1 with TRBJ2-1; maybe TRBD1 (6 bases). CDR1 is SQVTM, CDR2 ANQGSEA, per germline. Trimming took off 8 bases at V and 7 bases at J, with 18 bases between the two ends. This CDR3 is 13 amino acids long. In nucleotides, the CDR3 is TGCAGCACCCAGGGGCTGCTTGGGAATGAGCAGTTCTTC. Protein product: CSTQGLLGNEQFF.

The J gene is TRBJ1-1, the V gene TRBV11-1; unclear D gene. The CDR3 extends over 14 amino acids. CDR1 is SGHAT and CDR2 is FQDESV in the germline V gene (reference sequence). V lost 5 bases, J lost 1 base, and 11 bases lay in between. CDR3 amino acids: CASSRPQQNTEAFF. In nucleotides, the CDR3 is TGTGCCAGCAGCCGTCCTCAGCAGAACACTGAAGCTTTCTTT. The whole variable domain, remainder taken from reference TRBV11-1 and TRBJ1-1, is EAEVAQSPRYKITEKSQAVAFWCDPISGHATLYWYRQILGQGPELLVQFQDESVVDDSQLPKDRFSAERLKGVDSTLKIQPAELGDSAMYLCASSRPQQNTEAFFGQGTRLTVV.

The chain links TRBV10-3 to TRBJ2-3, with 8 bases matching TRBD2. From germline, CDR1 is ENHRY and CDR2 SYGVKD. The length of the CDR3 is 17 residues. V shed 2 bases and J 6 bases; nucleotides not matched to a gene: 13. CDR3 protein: CAISENQRGLGGDTQYF. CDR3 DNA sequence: TGTGCCATCAGTGAGAACCAGCGGGGGCTCGGTGGGGATACGCAGTATTTT.

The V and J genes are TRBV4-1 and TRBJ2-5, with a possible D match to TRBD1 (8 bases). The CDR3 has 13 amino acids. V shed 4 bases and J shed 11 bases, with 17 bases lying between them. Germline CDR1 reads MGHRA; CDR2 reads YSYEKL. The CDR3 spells CASSRSGTGEQYF. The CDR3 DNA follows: TGCGCCAGCAGCCGAAGCGGGACAGGTGAGCAGTACTTC.

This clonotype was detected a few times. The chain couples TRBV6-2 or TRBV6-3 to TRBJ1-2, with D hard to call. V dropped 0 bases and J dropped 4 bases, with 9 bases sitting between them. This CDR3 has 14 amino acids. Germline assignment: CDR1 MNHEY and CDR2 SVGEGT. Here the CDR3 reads CASSYSPGFYGYTF. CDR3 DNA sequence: TGTGCCAGCAGTTACTCACCGGGCTTCTATGGCTACACCTTC.

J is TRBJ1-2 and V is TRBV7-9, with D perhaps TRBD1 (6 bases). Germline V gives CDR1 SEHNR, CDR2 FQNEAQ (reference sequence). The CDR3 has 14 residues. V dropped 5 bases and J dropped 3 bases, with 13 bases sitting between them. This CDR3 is CASSLGTSDYGYTF. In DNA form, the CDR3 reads TGTGCCAGCAGCCTGGGGACATCCGACTATGGCTACACCTTC.

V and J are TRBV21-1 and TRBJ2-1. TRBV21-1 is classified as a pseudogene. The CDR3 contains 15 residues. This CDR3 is CASSEDREPYNEQFF. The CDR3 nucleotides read TGTGCCAGCAGCGAAGACAGGGAGCCCTACAATGAGCAGTTCTTC.

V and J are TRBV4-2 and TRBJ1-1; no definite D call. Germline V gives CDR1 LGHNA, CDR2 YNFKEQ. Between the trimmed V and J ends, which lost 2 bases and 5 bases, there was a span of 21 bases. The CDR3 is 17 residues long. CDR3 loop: CASSQTKPTYTGTEAFF. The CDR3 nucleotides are TGTGCCAGCAGCCAAACAAAGCCCACCTATACGGGGACTGAAGCTTTCTTT.

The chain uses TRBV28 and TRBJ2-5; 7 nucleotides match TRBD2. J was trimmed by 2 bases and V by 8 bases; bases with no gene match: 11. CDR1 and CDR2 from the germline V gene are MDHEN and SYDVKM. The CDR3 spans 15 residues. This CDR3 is CASRSAASGQETQYF. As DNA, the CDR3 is TGTGCCAGCCGCTCAGCTGCTAGCGGACAAGAGACCCAGTACTTC.

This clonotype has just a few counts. CDR3 coding DNA: TGCAGCGTTCGAAAGGGTATCAACGAGCAGTACTTC. Translating it yields CSVRKGINEQYF. This chain links TRBV29-1 with TRBJ2-7; no reliable D call. The CDR3 contains 12 residues. Germline V lookup: CDR1 SQVTM, CDR2 ANQGSEA. Trimming removed 5 bases from V and 5 bases from J, with 13 bases in between.

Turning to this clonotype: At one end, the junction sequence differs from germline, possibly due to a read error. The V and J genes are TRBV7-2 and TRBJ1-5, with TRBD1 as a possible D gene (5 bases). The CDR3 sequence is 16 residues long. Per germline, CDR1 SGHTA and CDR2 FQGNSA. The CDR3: CAGSLKGLGGVRAQHF. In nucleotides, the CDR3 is TGTGCCGGCAGCTTAAAAGGGCTTGGGGGTGTAAGGGCCCAGCATTTT.

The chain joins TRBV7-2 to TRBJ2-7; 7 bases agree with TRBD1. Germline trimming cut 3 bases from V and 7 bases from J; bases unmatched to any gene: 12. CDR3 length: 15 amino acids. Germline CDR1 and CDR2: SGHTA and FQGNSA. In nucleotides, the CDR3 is TGTGCCAGCAGCTTGGCGACAGGGACCTCTGGGGAGCAGTACTTC. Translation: CASSLATGTSGEQYF.

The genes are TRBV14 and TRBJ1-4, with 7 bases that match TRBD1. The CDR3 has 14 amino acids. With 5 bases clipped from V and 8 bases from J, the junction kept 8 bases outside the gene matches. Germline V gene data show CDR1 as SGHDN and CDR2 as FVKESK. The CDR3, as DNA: TGTGCCAGCAGCTTCAGGGGGTCCTACGAAAAACTGTTTTTT. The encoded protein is CASSFRGSYEKLFF.

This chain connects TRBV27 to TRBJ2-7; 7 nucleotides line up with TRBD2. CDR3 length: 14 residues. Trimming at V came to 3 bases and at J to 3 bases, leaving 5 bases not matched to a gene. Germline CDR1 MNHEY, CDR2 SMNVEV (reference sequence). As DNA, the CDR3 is TGTGCCAGCAGTTTCGGCGGGGGAGTCTACGAGCAGTACTTC. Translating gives CASSFGGGVYEQYF.

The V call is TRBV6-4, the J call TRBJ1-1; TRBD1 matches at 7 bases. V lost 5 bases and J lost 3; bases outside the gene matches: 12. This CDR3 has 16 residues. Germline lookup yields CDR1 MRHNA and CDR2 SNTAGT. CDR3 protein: CASSKEMTGSYTEAFF. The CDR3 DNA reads TGTGCCAGCAGTAAAGAGATGACAGGGTCCTACACTGAAGCTTTCTTT.

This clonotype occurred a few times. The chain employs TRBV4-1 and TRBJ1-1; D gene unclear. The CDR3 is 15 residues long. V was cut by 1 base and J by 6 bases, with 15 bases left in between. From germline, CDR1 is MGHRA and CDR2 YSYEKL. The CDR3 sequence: CASSQGVTVQPEAFF. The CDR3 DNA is TGCGCCAGCAGCCAAGGAGTAACGGTACAGCCTGAAGCTTTCTTT.

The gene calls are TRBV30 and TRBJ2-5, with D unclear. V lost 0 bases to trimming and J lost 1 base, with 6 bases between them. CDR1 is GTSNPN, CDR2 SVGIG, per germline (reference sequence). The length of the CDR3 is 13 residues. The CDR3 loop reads CAWSVSFQETQYF. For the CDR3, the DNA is TGTGCCTGGAGTGTAAGCTTCCAAGAGACCCAGTACTTC.

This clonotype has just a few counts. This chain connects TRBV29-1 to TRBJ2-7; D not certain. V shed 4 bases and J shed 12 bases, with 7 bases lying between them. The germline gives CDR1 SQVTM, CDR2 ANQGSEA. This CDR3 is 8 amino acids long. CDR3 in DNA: TGCAGCGTTGGCAAGGGGTACTTC. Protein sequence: CSVGKGYF.